This T cell receptor (beta chain) was identified in a study of blood T cell repertoires in COVID-19. For the study at large: Samples of COVID-19 (acute and convalescent) were obtained from the United States, Italy and Spain. From T cells, B-cell-depleted T cells, or PBMCs came the material, which was cDNA or gDNA.

With 7 bases clipped from V and 5 bases from J, the junction kept 15 bases outside the gene matches. The CDR3 sequence is 18 residues long. Germline CDR1 SGHTS, CDR2 YDEGEE. Original processing notes: Cell counts per sample came from amplifying reference gene primers. Clones were sequenced by immunoSEQ multiplex PCR, and TCRdb holds only the in-frame ones, with some missing. V and J calls and clone size are copied from that table; D and trimming were computed from the DNA. Of around 130,000 clones listed, 80% to 85% were seen once; the top ten hold roughly an eighth. Sequenced sample: peripheral blood. The rearrangement links TRBV5-8 to TRBJ2-1; the match to TRBD2 covers 13 bases. The clonotype was recovered from a woman aged 25 to 45 who had recovered from COVID-19. CDR3 nucleotide sequence: TGTGCCAGCCCCCGGACTAGCGGGAGTGACGGGGGTGACAATGAGCAGTTCTTC. Its protein product is CASPRTSGSDGGDNEQFF.